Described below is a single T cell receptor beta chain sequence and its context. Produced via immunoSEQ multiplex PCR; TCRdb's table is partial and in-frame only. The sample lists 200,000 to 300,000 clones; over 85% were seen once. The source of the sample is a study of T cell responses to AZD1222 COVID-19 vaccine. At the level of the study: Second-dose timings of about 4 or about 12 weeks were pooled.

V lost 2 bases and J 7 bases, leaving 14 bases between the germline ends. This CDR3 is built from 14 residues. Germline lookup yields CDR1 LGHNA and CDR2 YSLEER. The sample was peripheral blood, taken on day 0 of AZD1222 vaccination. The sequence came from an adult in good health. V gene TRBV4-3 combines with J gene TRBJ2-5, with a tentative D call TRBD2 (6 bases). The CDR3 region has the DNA TGCGCCAGCAGCCAAAGTCCCAGGGAGGCGACCCAGTACTTC. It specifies CASSQSPREATQYF.